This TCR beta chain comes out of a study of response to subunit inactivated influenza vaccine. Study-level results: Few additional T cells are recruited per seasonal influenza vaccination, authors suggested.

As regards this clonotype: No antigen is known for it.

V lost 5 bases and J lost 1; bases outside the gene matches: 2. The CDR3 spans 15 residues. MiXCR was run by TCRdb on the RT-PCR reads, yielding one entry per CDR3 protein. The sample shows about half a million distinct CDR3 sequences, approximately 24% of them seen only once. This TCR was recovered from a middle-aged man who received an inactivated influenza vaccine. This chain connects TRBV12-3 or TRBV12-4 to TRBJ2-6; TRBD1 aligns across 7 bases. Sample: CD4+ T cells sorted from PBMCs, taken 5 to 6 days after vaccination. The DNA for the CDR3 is TGTGCCAGCAGTCCGACAGGGTCTGGGGCCAACGTCCTGACTTTC. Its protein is CASSPTGSGANVLTF.